Listed below are T cell receptor beta chains from one sample, sequenced in a study of blood T cell repertoires in COVID-19. Assay: immunoSEQ multiplex PCR; the TCRdb copy retains only in-frame clones and omits some. The profile shows about 50,000 clones, roughly 89% of them singletons. Sequencing input: peripheral blood. The receptors here all came from a human donor in a cohort sampled during active COVID-19. CDR3s include the opening cysteine and the closing phenylalanine or tryptophan. D genes are given only for firm matches. A row's size may be missing; if present it is once, few, many or a size class.

J | D | size | V | DNA | CDR3
TRBJ2-3 | TRBD2 | once | TRBV9 | TGTGCCAGCAGCACACGACTAGCCGGGGGTGGCACAGATACGCAGTATTTT | CASSTRLAGGGTDTQYF
TRBJ2-5 | TRBD2 | once | TRBV5-4 | TGTGCCAGCAGCTGGACTAGCGGGGGTCCCGAGACCCAGTACTTC | CASSWTSGGPETQYF
TRBJ2-3 | . | . | TRBV27 | TGTGCCAGCAGTCTACAGGGACCCACAGATACGCAGTATTTT | CASSLQGPTDTQYF
TRBJ2-6 | . | . | TRBV4-3 | TGCGCCAGCAGCCAAGAGGCCTTACTAGGTGGGGCCAACGTCCTGACTTTC | CASSQEALLGGANVLTF
TRBJ2-7 | . | . | TRBV27 | TGTGCCAGCAGTTCTTACAGGGTTCCCCCCTATAATTACGAGCAGTACTTC | CASSSYRVPPYNYEQYF
TRBJ1-4 | TRBD1 | . | TRBV18 | TGTGCCAGCTCACCAAGGGGACAGGTAGCAACTAATGAAAAACTGTTTTTT | CASSPRGQVATNEKLFF
TRBJ1-6 | . | . | TRBV30 | TGTGCCTGGAATGAAAGAGGGAATATCGATTCACCCCTCCACTTT | CAWNERGNIDSPLHF
TRBJ2-3 | . | . | TRBV30 | TGTGCCTGGGGTACTACAGGGCCCGGACCGTATTTT | CAWGTTGPGPYF
TRBJ1-1 | TRBD1 | . | TRBV18 | TGTGCCAGCGGACAGGGGTCGAACACTGAAGCTTTCTTT | CASGQGSNTEAFF
TRBJ2-1 | TRBD2 | . | TRBV4-2 | TGTGCCAGCAGCCAAGGACTCCGGGGAGGGGAGCAGTTCTTC | CASSQGLRGGEQFF
TRBJ2-1 | TRBD1 | . | TRBV7-8 | TGTGCCAGCAGCGAAGACAGGGGGCGGGTAAGAGAGCAGTTCTTC | CASSEDRGRVREQFF
TRBJ1-1 | TRBD1 | . | TRBV11-2 | TGTGCCAGCAGCCTGACGGGACAGTTGAACACTGAAGCTTTCTTT | CASSLTGQLNTEAFF
TRBJ2-2 | TRBD2 | . | TRBV2 | TGTGCCAGCAGTGAGGGACTAGCGGGAGAAGGGGAGCTGTTTTTT | CASSEGLAGEGELFF
TRBJ2-1 | TRBD2 | . | TRBV7-3 | TGTGCCAGCAGCCCTGGACTAGCGGGAGATCGGGAGCAGTTCTTC | CASSPGLAGDREQFF
TRBJ1-1 | TRBD1 | . | TRBV15 | TGTGCCACCAGCAGAGAGGAGGGGGCCACTGAAGCTTTCTTT | CATSREEGATEAFF
TRBJ2-2 | . | . | TRBV21-1 | TGTGCCAGCACGAGGGGGCTGGGCGGGGAGCTGTTTTTT | CASTRGLGGELFF
TRBJ1-1 | TRBD1 | . | TRBV7-9 | TGTGCCAGCAGCTTAGGTGGACAGGGTTTGAACACTGAAGCTTTCTTT | CASSLGGQGLNTEAFF
TRBJ2-1 | TRBD2 | . | TRBV3-1/TRBV3-2 | TGTGCCAGCAGCTCGAGCGGGAGTGGTACGATGGGGCAGTTCTTC | CASSSSGSGTMGQFF
TRBJ2-1 | TRBD2 | . | TRBV30 | TGTGCCTGGAGCCCCTGGGGAGGGCCCAATGAGCAGTTCTTC | CAWSPWGGPNEQFF
TRBJ2-1 | . | . | TRBV27 | TGTGCCAGCAGTGCAACAGGGCAGAATGAGCAGTTCTTC | CASSATGQNEQFF
TRBJ1-1 | . | . | TRBV6-5 | TGTGCCAGCAGCTTGACAGAGAACACTGAAGCTTTCTTT | CASSLTENTEAFF
TRBJ1-2 | . | . | TRBV28 | TGTGCCAGCAGTTTAACAGGGTCCGGCTACACCTTC | CASSLTGSGYTF
TRBJ2-1 | TRBD2 | . | TRBV6-5 | TGTGCCACTGGGCGGGAGGGCCGTTATGAGCAGTTCTTC | CATGREGRYEQFF